Listed below are T cell receptor beta chains from one sample, sequenced in a study of blood T cell repertoires in COVID-19. Method: immunoSEQ multiplex PCR; TCRdb's copy keeps in-frame clones and lacks some. In the table there are over 300,000 clones, 70% to 90% of which are singletons. The sequenced sample consisted of PBMCs or T cells enriched from blood (not recorded which). The receptors were gathered from a woman in her late teens or twenties who had recovered from COVID-19. Each CDR3 is given with its conserved first and last residue. The D gene is left open where the match is weak. Rows give clone size only sometimes, using once, few, many, or a class for an expanded clone.

TRBV10-3	NA	NA	TRBJ2-7	CAISGGGAPTLYEQYF	TGTGCCATCAGTGGGGGCGGGGCCCCAACCCTGTACGAGCAGTACTTC
TRBV9	NA	NA	TRBJ2-2	CASSVGWRNSGELFF	TGTGCCAGCAGCGTAGGATGGAGGAATTCCGGGGAGCTGTTTTTT
TRBV9	TRBD2	NA	TRBJ2-2	CASSVATSGRTGTGELFF	TGTGCCAGCAGCGTAGCTACTAGCGGGAGGACTGGAACCGGGGAGCTGTTTTTT
TRBV4-1	NA	NA	TRBJ1-1	CASSPWALSTEAFF	TGCGCCAGCAGCCCTTGGGCCCTCTCCACTGAAGCTTTCTTT
TRBV2	NA	NA	TRBJ1-2	CASSPQGTGYTF	TGTGCCAGCAGTCCACAGGGTACAGGCTACACCTTC
TRBV7-8	NA	NA	TRBJ1-5	CASSLAFAGEQPQHF	TGTGCCAGCAGCTTAGCGTTCGCAGGGGAGCAGCCCCAGCATTTT
TRBV30	TRBD2	NA	TRBJ2-1	CAWSETSGVEQFF	TGTGCCTGGAGTGAAACTAGCGGGGTGGAGCAGTTCTTC
TRBV7-9	TRBD2	many	TRBJ2-4	CASSLGAGIAKNIQYF	TGTGCCAGCAGCTTAGGAGCGGGAATAGCCAAAAACATTCAGTACTTC
TRBV30	TRBD1	NA	TRBJ1-2	CAWSVTAGGNYGYTF	TGTGCCTGGAGTGTAACGGCAGGGGGTAACTATGGCTACACCTTC
TRBV7-2	NA	few	TRBJ1-2	CASSHGTQGGYTF	TGTGCCAGCAGCCACGGGACCCAGGGGGGCTACACCTTC
TRBV30	NA	once	TRBJ2-1	CANAELAQGRNEQFF	TGTGCTAATGCTGAACTGGCTCAGGGGCGGAATGAGCAGTTCTTC
TRBV13	NA	NA	TRBJ2-2	CASSDSNTGELFF	TGTGCCAGCAGCGACAGTAACACCGGGGAGCTGTTTTTT
TRBV3-1/TRBV3-2	NA	NA	TRBJ2-7	CASSQAPTGSYEQYF	TGTGCCAGCAGCCAGGCGCCTACAGGGTCCTACGAGCAGTACTTC
TRBV27	NA	once	TRBJ2-1	CASRTSGGAFYNEQFF	TGTGCCAGCCGAACATCCGGTGGAGCTTTTTACAATGAGCAGTTCTTC
TRBV5-8	NA	NA	TRBJ2-7	CASSLVARGIYEQYF	TGTGCCAGCAGCTTGGTAGCGAGGGGGATCTACGAGCAGTACTTC
TRBV6-6	NA	NA	TRBJ2-2	CASRYKSAGELFF	TGTGCCAGCAGATATAAGTCAGCCGGGGAGCTGTTTTTT
TRBV5-1	TRBD1	NA	TRBJ1-2	CASSNRDRGDYGYTF	TGCGCCAGCAGCAACCGGGACAGGGGAGACTATGGCTACACCTTC
TRBV30	TRBD2	NA	TRBJ2-3	CAWSQGREAPQYF	TGTGCCTGGAGCCAAGGTCGGGAGGCTCCGCAGTATTTT
TRBV3-1/TRBV3-2	TRBD1	NA	TRBJ1-2	CASSQGQYGYTF	TGTGCCAGCAGCCAGGGACAGTATGGCTACACCTTC
TRBV27	NA	NA	TRBJ1-5	CASSLAITGQPQHF	TGTGCCAGCAGTTTAGCCATAACGGGGCAGCCCCAGCATTTT
TRBV20-1	TRBD1	NA	TRBJ1-6	CSARTGALHF	TGCAGTGCTCGGACAGGGGCCCTCCACTTT
TRBV5-8	NA	NA	TRBJ1-6	CASSLDGGNSPLHF	TGTGCCAGCAGCTTGGACGGGGGAAATTCACCCCTCCACTTT
TRBV5-1	NA	NA	TRBJ1-4	CASSREVNEKLFF	TGCGCCAGCTCCAGGGAAGTGAATGAAAAACTGTTTTTT
TRBV7-2	TRBD2	NA	TRBJ2-3	CASSSYSGSRADTQYF	TGTGCCAGCAGCTCCTATAGCGGGAGTCGAGCAGATACGCAGTATTTT
TRBV5-4	TRBD2	NA	TRBJ2-4	CASTLGGNRAKNIQYF	TGTGCCAGCACCCTGGGGGGGAACAGAGCCAAAAACATTCAGTACTTC
TRBV19	NA	few	TRBJ1-5	CASSIVQANFNQPQHF	TGTGCCAGTAGTATAGTACAGGCAAATTTCAATCAGCCCCAGCATTTT
TRBV18	NA	NA	TRBJ2-1	CASSPGGGTYNEQFF	TGTGCCAGCTCACCAGGAGGTGGGACCTACAATGAGCAGTTCTTC
TRBV30	TRBD1	once	TRBJ1-2	CACPQGSISGYTF	TGTGCCTGCCCACAGGGGAGTATATCTGGCTACACCTTC
TRBV25-1	TRBD1	NA	TRBJ1-2	CASSLRTGDYGYTF	TGTGCCAGCAGTCTTCGAACAGGGGACTATGGCTACACCTTC
TRBV19	TRBD1	NA	TRBJ1-5	CASRRDTGAGQPQHF	TGTGCCAGTAGGAGAGATACAGGGGCGGGTCAGCCCCAGCATTTT
TRBV30	NA	few	TRBJ1-5	CAWNRDLNQPQHF	TGTGCCTGGAACAGGGACCTCAATCAGCCCCAGCATTTT
TRBV14	TRBD2	NA	TRBJ2-5	CASSAGGGSQYF	TGTGCCAGCAGTGCGGGGGGCGGGTCCCAGTACTTC
TRBV18	NA	NA	TRBJ1-2	CASSPPGGQGYGYTF	TGTGCCAGCTCACCACCGGGAGGCCAGGGCTATGGCTACACCTTC
TRBV28	TRBD1	NA	TRBJ1-2	CAILQGANGYTF	TGTGCCATATTACAGGGGGCGAATGGCTACACCTTC
TRBV29-1	TRBD1	NA	TRBJ1-1	CSVVGGQGASLANTEAFF	TGCAGCGTTGTGGGGGGACAGGGGGCTAGTTTGGCGAACACTGAAGCTTTCTTT